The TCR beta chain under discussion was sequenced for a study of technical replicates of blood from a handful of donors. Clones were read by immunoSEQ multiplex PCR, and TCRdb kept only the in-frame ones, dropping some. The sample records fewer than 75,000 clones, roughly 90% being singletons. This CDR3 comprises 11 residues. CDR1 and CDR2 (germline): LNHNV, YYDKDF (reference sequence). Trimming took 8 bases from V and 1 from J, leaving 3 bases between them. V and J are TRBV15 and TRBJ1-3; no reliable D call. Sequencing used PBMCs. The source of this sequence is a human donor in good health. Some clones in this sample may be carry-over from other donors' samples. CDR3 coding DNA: TGTGCCACCCGGTCTGGAAACACCATATATTTT. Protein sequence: CATRSGNTIYF.